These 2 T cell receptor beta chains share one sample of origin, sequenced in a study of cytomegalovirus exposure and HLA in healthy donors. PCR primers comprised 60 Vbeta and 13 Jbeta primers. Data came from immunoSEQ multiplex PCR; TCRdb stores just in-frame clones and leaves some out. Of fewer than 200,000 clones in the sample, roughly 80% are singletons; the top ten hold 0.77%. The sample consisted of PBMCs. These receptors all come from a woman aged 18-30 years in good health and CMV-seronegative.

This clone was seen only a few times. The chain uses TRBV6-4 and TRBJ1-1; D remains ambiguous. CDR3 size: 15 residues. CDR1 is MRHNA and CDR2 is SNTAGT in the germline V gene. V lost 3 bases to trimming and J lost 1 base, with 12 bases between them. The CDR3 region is CASSETWQANTEAFF. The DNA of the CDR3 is TGTGCCAGCAGTGAAACTTGGCAGGCGAACACTGAAGCTTTCTTT.

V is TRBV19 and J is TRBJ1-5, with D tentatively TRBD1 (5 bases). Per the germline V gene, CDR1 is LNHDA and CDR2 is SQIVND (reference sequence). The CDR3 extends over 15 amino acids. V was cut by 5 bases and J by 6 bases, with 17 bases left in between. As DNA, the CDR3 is TGTGCCAGTAGTTGGACCCAGGGAGGTGGTCAGCCCCAGCATTTT. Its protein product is CASSWTQGGGQPQHF.